This TCR beta chain is drawn from a study of OX40 agonist ivuxolimab in advanced cancers. Across the study: With a range of roughly 23 to 90, age averaged roughly 61 years, and 75% to 90% were male. Three patients showed partial responses: one hepatocellular carcinoma and two cutaneous melanoma cases. Treatment received earlier with anti-PD-1, anti-PD-L1 or anti-CTLA-4 agents was allowed, and 40% had some.

Assay used: immunoSEQ multiplex PCR; TCRdb lists only in-frame clones, some missing. Among 75,000 to 100,000 clones listed, 90% were seen once. The CDR3 covers 17 residues. The germline CDR1 and CDR2 sequences are SGHTS and YDEGEE. With 0 bases removed from V and 4 bases from J, the gap between germline ends came to 19 bases. As for this clone: Other nucleotide sequences in the sample specify the same CDR3.

The sequencing used CD4+ or CD8+ T cells sorted from blood, collected in a trial of the OX40 agonist ivuxolimab. The sequence came from an adult with an advanced solid tumor such as melanoma, head and neck, liver or kidney cancer. This sequence joins TRBV5-8 and TRBJ2-5, with D uncertain. The CDR3 loop reads CASSLARRAAARETQYF. DNA for the CDR3: TGTGCCAGCAGCTTGGCCAGGAGAGCCGCAGCCCGAGAGACCCAGTACTTC.